This record looks at one T cell receptor (beta chain) sequence and its context. What it recognizes is unknown. This table comes from immunoSEQ multiplex PCR, and its TCRdb copy is limited to in-frame clones, with some not included. The repertoire consists of 100,000 to 150,000 clones, with 70% to 90% occurring once and the leading ten covering 20% to 25%. This record comes from a study of T cell responses to AZD1222 COVID-19 vaccine. The V end was cut by 6 bases, the J end by 4 bases, with 13 bases between. This CDR3 is 15 amino acids long. Per the germline V gene, CDR1 is SGHDN and CDR2 is FVKESK. Study-level findings and limits: Spike-specific TCR depth and breadth grew after two AZD1222 doses. Repertoires were collected only later (after the peak T cell response had occurred).

The sample was peripheral blood, taken on day 0 of AZD1222 vaccination. The J gene is TRBJ2-6, the V gene TRBV14, with D possibly TRBD1 on 6 matching bases. This TCR was recovered from an adult in good health. For the CDR3, the DNA is TGTGCCAGCAGTCCTCAGGGGTCCGGGGCCAACGTCCTGACTTTC. Protein product: CASSPQGSGANVLTF.